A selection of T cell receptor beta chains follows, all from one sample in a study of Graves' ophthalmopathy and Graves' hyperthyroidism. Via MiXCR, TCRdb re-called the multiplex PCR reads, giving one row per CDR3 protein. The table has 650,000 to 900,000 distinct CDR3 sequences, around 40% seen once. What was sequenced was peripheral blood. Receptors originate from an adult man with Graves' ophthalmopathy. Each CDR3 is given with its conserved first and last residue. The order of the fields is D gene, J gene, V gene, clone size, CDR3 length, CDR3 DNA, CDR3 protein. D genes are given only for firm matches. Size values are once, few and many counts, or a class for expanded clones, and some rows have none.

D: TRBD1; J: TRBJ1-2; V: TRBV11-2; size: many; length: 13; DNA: TGTGCCAGCAGCTCCGCGACAGGGACTGGCTACACCTTC; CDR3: CASSSATGTGYTF
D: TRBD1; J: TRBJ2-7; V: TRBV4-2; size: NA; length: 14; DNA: TGTGCCAGCAGCCAAGTACGCGACAGGGGACAGCAATACTTC; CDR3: CASSQVRDRGQQYF
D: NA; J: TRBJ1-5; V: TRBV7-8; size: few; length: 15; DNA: TGTGCCAGCAGCCGTACAGGGAATTTTGATCAGCCCCAGCATTTT; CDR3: CASSRTGNFDQPQHF
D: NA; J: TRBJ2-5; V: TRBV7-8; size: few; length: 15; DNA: TGTGCCAGCAGTCATATCTGGGACACTGTAGAGACCCAGTACTTC; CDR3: CASSHIWDTVETQYF
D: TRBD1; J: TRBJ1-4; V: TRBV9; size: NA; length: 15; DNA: TGTGCCAGCAGCGTATACCGGGACAGGAATGAAAAACTGTTTTTT; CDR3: CASSVYRDRNEKLFF
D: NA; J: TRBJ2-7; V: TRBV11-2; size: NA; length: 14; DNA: TGTGCCAGCAGGGAGCCGGGACGGGCCTACGAGCAGTACTTC; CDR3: CASREPGRAYEQYF
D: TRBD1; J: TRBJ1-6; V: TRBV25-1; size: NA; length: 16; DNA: TGTGCCAGCAGTCCCTGGACAGGCTCGTATAATTCACCCCTCCACTTT; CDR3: CASSPWTGSYNSPLHF
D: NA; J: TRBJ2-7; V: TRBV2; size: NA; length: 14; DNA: TGTGCCAGCAGTAATCAGGCCGGATCCTACGAGCAGTACTTC; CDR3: CASSNQAGSYEQYF
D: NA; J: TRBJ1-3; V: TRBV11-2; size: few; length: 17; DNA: TGTGCCAGCAGCCAAGAGGTTTGGACCTCCTCTGGAAACACCATATATTTT; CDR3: CASSQEVWTSSGNTIYF
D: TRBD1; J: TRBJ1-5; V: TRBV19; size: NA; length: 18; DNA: TGTGCCAGTAGTATCCCGCCCCCCTCGACAGGGTCCTATCAGCCCCAGCATTTT; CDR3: CASSIPPPSTGSYQPQHF
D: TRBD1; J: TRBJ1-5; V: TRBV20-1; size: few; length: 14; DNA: TGCAGTGCTAAGAAGACAGGGGGCAATCAGCCCCAGCATTTT; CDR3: CSAKKTGGNQPQHF
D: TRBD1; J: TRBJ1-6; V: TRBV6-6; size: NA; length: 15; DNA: TGTGCCAGCAGGGGGACCGGGACAGTGTTTTCACCCCTCCACTTT; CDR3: CASRGTGTVFSPLHF
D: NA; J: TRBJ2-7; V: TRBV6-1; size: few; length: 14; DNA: TGTGCCAGCAGTCGGACATCCTTCTCCTACGAGCAGTACTTC; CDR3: CASSRTSFSYEQYF
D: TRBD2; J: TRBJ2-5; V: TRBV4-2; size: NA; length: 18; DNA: TGTGCCAGCAGCCCCGGGACGGCTAGCGGGAGATTAGGGGAGACCCAGTACTTC; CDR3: CASSPGTASGRLGETQYF
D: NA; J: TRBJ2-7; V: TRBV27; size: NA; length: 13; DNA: TGTGCCAGCAGGAACCAGGGGAGGGACGAGCAGTACTTC; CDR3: CASRNQGRDEQYF
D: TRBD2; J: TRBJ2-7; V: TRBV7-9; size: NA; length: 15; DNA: TGTGCCGGCAGCCTTACCGGGACTAGCGGTCACGAGCAGTACTTC; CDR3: CAGSLTGTSGHEQYF
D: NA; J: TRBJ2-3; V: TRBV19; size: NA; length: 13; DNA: TGTGCCAGTAGTATAGAGGTGGTAGATACGCAGTATTTT; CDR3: CASSIEVVDTQYF
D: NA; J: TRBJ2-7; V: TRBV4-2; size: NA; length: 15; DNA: TGTGCCAGCAGCCAAGTTGCTGGGGCCAGCTACGAGCAGTACTTC; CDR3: CASSQVAGASYEQYF
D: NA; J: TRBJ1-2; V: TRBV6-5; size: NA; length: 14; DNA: TGTGTCAGCAGTTATGGTGGGGCGAGCGGTGGCTACACCTTC; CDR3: CVSSYGGASGGYTF
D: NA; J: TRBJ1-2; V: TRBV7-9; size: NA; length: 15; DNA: TGTGCCAGCAGCTTAATAGCCGGGGAGACCTATGGCTACACCTTC; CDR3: CASSLIAGETYGYTF
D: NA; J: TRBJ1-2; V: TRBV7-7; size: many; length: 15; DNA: TGTGCTAGCAGCTTAACGGCCAAATATAACTATGGCTACACCTTC; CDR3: CASSLTAKYNYGYTF
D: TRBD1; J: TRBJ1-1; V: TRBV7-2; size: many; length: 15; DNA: TGTGCCAGCAGCTTAGCCCCAGGGGGCTGGGGTGAAGCTTTCTTT; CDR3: CASSLAPGGWGEAFF
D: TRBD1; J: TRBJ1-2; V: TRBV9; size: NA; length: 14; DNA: TGTGCCAGCAGCGTCGGGACAGGGTTTTATGGCTACACCTTC; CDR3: CASSVGTGFYGYTF
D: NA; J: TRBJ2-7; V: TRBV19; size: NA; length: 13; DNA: TGTGCCAGTAGTTATGCGACGTCCTACGAGCAGTACTTC; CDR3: CASSYATSYEQYF
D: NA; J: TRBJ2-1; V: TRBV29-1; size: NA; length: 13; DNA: TGCAGCGTTGAAGTGATTAGCGGTAATGAGCAGTTCTTC; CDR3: CSVEVISGNEQFF
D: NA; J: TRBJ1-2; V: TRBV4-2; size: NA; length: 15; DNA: TGTGCCAGCAGCCAAGATATAGGGGGGGACTATGGCTACACCTTC; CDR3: CASSQDIGGDYGYTF
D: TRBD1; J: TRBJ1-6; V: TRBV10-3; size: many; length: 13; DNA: TGTGCCACAGGGACAGGGCCAGATTCACCCCTCCACTTT; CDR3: CATGTGPDSPLHF
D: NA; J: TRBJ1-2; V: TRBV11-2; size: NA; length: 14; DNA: TGTGCCAGCAGCCTGGACCGCGCGGACTATGGCTACACCTTC; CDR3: CASSLDRADYGYTF
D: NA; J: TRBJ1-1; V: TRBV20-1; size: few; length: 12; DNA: TGCAGTGCTAGAAGCAGTGGCACTGAAGCTTTCTTT; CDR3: CSARSSGTEAFF
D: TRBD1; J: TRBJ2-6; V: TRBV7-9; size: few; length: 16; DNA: TGTGCCAGCAGCTTAAAGGGGGCTTCCGGGGCCAACGTCCTGACTTTC; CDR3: CASSLKGASGANVLTF
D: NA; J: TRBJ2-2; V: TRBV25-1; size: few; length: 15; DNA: TGTGCCAGCAGCCTTTGGTCCCCAGGGTCCGGGGAGCTGTTTTTT; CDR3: CASSLWSPGSGELFF
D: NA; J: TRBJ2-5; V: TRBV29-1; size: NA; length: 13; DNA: TGCAGCGTTGAAAGGTTTGCAGGGGAGACCCAGTACTTC; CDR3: CSVERFAGETQYF
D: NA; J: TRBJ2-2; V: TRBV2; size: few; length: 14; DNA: TGTGCCAGCAGTTATGGGGGGGCGCCCGGGGAGCTGTTTTTT; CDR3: CASSYGGAPGELFF
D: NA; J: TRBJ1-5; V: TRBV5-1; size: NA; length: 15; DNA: TGCGCCAGCAGCTTGGGTGTCAGGGAAAATCAGCCCCAGCATTTT; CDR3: CASSLGVRENQPQHF
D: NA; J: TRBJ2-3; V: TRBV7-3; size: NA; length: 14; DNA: TGTGCCAGCAGCTTAACGATCGGCACAGATACGCAGTATTTT; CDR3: CASSLTIGTDTQYF
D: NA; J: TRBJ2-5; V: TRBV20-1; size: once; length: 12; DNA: TGCAGTGCCAATCAGGGGCGGGAGACCCAGTACTTC; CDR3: CSANQGRETQYF
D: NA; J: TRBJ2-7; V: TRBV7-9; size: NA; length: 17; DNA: TGTGCCAGCAGCTTGGTTTCTGGGACGGGTAGGTCCTACGAGCAGTACTTC; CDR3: CASSLVSGTGRSYEQYF
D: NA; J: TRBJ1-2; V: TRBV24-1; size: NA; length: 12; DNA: TGTGCCACCAGTGATTACAGCTATGGCTACACCTTC; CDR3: CATSDYSYGYTF
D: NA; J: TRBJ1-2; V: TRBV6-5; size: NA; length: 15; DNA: TGTGCCAGCAGTTACGGGACACCTTCTAACTATGGCTACACCTTC; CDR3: CASSYGTPSNYGYTF
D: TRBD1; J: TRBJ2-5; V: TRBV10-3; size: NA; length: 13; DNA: TGTGCCATCAGGGGACAGGTCAATCAGCCCCAGTACTTC; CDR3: CAIRGQVNQPQYF
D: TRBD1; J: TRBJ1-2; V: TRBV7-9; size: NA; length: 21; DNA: TGTGCCAGCAGCTTAGCGTATTCCCCGTCCCGGGACAGGGGTACCAACTATGGCTACACCTTC; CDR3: CASSLAYSPSRDRGTNYGYTF
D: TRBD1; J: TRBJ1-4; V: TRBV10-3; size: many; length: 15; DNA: TGTGCCATCAGTGGGGACAGGGGCGTTGACGAAAAACTGTTTTTT; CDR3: CAISGDRGVDEKLFF
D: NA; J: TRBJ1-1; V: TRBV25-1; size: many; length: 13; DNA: TGTGCCAGCAGATCGACAAGCAACACTGAAGCTTTCTTT; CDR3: CASRSTSNTEAFF
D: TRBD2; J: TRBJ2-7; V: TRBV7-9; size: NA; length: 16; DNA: TGTGCCAGCAGTTTTAGGCCTAGCGGGAGGAAGTACGAGCAGTACTTC; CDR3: CASSFRPSGRKYEQYF
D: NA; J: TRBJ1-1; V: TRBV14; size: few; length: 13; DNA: TGTGCCAGCAGCCAAGTAAGGAGCACTGAAGCTTTCTTT; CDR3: CASSQVRSTEAFF
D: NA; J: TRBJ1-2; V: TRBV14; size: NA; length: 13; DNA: TGTGCCAGCAGCCAAGGGTTAACCTATGGCTACACCTTC; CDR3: CASSQGLTYGYTF
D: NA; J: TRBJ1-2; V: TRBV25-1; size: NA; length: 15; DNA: TGTGCCAGCAGCCAAGAATATGGGGGGAGTTATGGCTACACCTTC; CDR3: CASSQEYGGSYGYTF
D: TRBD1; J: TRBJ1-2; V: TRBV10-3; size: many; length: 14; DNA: TGTGCCATCCGACCGAGGGACAGGGAGGATGGCTACACCTTC; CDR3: CAIRPRDREDGYTF
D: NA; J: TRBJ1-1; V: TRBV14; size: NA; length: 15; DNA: TGTGCCAGCAGCGAAACCGGGGGCGAAGGCACTGAAGCTTTCTTT; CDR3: CASSETGGEGTEAFF
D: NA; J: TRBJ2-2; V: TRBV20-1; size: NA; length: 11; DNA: TGCAGTGCTCCCTGGGGCGGGGAGCTGTTTTTT; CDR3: CSAPWGGELFF
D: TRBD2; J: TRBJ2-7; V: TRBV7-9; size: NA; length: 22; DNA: TGTGCCAGCAGCGTACCGGGACAGGGGCTTCCGACTAGCGGGAGACCCACCTACGAGCAGTACTTC; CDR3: CASSVPGQGLPTSGRPTYEQYF
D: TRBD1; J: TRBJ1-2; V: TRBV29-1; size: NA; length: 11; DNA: TGCAGCGCTGGACAGGGGGGTGGCTACACCTTC; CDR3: CSAGQGGGYTF
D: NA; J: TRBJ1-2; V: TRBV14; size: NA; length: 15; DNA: TGTGCCAGCAGCCAAGAAAGACAAGGAGCTTATGGCTACACCTTC; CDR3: CASSQERQGAYGYTF
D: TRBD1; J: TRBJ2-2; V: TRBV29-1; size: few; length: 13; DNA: TGCAGCGTTGAGACAGGGGGCACCGGGGAGCTGTTTTTT; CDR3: CSVETGGTGELFF
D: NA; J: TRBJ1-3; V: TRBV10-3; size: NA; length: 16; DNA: TGTGCCATCAGTTCGGTGACAGGCACCTCTGGAAACACCATATATTTT; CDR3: CAISSVTGTSGNTIYF
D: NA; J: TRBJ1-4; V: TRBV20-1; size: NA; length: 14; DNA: TGCAGTGCTAGAATGGGGCAGGGGAGTGAAAAACTGTTTTTT; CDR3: CSARMGQGSEKLFF
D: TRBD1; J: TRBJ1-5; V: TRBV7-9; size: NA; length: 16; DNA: TGTGCCAGCAGCACGACCTCCGGGACAGGGGGCGGGACCCAGCATTTT; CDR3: CASSTTSGTGGGTQHF